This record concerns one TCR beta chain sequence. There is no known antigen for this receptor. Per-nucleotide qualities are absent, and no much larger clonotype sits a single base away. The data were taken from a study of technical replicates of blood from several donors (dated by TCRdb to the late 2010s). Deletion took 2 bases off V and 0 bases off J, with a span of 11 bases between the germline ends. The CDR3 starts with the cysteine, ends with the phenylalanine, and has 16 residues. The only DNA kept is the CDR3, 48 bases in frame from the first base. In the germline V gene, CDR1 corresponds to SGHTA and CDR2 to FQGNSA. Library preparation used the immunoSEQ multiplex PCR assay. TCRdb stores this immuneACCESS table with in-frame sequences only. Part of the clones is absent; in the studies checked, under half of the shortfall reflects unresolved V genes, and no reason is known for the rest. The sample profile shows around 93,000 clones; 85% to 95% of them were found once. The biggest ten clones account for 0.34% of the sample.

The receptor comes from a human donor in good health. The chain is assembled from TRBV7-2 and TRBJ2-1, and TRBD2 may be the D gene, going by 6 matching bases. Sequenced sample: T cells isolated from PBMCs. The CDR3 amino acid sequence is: CASSLFRGSSYNEQFF. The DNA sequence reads TGTGCCAGCAGCTTATTTCGGGGGAGCTCCTACAATGAGCAGTTCTTC.